The sequence of this T cell receptor (beta chain) was determined in a study of T cell responses to AZD1222 COVID-19 vaccine. Findings of the study overall: Females made up more of the donors, who were largely white British, and clonal diversity may have come out too low. Two AZD1222 administrations were followed by greater Spike-specific TCR breadth and depth. Repertoires in all cases were sampled only once the peak T cell response had passed.

For this clone: As yet, its antigen is unknown.

Using immunoSEQ multiplex PCR, the repertoire was profiled, and TCRdb retains in-frame clones only, with some absent. The sample gives some 130,000 clones, over 75% of which show up once; 18% is in the top ten. The junction had 11 bases not matched to a gene; V was cut back by 5 bases and J by 6 bases. Germline CDR1 is SGHTA and CDR2 is FQGTGA. The CDR3 loop spans 18 amino acids. V gene TRBV7-3 combines with J gene TRBJ2-1; 15 bases align to TRBD2. The specimen was peripheral blood, collected on day 0 of MenACWY control vaccination. The clonotype was recovered from an adult in good health. CDR3 sequence: CASSPAGTSGRLSNEQFF. As DNA, the CDR3 is TGTGCCAGCAGCCCCGCCGGGACTAGCGGGAGGCTTAGCAATGAGCAGTTCTTC.